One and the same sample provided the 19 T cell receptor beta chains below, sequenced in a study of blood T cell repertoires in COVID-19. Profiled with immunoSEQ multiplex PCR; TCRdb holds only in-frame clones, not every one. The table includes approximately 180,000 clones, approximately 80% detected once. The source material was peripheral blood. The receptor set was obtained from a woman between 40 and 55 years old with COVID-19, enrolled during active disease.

CDR3 bases: TGTGCCGTAAGCGGGACTTTAGAGACCCAGTACTTC. This gives the protein CAVSGTLETQYF. V and J are TRBV25-1 and TRBJ2-5, with 7 bases matching TRBD2. Germline V gene sequence: CDR1 MGHDK, CDR2 SYGVNS. The CDR3 is made up of 12 amino acids. V lost 11 bases, J lost 4 bases, and 7 bases stayed unmatched.

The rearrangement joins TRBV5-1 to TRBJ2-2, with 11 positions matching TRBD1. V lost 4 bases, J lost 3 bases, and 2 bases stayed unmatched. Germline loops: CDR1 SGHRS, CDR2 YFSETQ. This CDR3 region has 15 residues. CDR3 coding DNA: TGCGCCAGCAGCCGGGGACAGGGGGACACCGGGGAGCTGTTTTTT. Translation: CASSRGQGDTGELFF.

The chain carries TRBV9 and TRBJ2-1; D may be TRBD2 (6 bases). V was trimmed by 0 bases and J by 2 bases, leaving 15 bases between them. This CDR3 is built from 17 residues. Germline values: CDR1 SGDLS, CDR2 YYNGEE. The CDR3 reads CASSVVVGGAPYNEQFF. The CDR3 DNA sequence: TGTGCCAGCAGCGTAGTTGTAGGCGGGGCCCCCTACAATGAGCAGTTCTTC.

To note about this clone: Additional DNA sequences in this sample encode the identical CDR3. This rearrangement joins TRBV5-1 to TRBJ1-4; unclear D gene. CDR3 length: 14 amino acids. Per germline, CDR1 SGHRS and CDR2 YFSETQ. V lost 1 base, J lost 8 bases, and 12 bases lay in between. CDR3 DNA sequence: TGCGCCAGCAGCTTGCAAGGGAGGGAGGAAAAACTGTTTTTT. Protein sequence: CASSLQGREEKLFF. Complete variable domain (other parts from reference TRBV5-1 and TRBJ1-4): KAGVTQTPRYLIKTRGQQVTLSCSPISGHRSVSWYQQTPGQGLQFLFEYFSETQRNKGNFPGRFSGRQFSNSRSEMNVSTLELGDSALYLCASSLQGREEKLFFGSGTQLSVL.

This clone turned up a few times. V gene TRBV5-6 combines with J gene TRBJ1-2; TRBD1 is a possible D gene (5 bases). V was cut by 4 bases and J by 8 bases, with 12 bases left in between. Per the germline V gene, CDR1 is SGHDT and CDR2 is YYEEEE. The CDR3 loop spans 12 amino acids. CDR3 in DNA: TGTGCCAGCAGCCAGGTAGGGGTCGGCTACACCTTC. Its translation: CASSQVGVGYTF.

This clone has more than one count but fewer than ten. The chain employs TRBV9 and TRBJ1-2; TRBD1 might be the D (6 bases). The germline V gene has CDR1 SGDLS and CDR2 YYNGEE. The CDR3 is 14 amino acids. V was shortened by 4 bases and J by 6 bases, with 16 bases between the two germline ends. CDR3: CASSPRGGLDGYTF. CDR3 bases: TGTGCCAGCAGCCCTCGGGGGGGCTTAGATGGCTACACCTTC.

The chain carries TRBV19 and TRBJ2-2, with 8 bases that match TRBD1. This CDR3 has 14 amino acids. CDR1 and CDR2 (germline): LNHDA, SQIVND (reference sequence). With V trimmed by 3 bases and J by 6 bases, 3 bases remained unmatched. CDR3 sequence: CASSIHRGAGELFF. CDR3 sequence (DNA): TGTGCCAGTAGTATCCACAGGGGGGCCGGGGAGCTGTTTTTT. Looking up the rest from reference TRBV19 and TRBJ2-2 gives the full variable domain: DGGITQSPKYLFRKEGQNVTLSCEQNLNHDAMYWYRQDPGQGLRLIYYSQIVNDFQKGDIAEGYSVSREKKESFPLTVTSAQKNPTAFYLCASSIHRGAGELFFGEGSRLTVL.

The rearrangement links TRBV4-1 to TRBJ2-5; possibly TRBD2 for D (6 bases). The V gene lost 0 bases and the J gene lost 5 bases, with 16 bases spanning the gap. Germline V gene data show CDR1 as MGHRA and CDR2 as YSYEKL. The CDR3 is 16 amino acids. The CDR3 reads CASSQEAGNAAETQYF. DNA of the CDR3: TGCGCCAGCAGCCAAGAGGCGGGGAACGCGGCCGAGACCCAGTACTTC.

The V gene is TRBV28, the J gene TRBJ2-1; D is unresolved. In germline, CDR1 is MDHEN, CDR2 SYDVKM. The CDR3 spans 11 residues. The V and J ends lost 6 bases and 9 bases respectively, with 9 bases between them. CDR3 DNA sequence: TGTGCCAGCAGGATTAGTAGTGAGCAGTTCTTC. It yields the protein CASRISSEQFF. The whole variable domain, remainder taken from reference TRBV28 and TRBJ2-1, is DVKVTQSSRYLVKRTGEKVFLECVQDMDHENMFWYRQDPGLGLRLIYFSYDVKMKEKGDIPEGYSVSREKKERFSLILESASTNQTSMYLCASRISSEQFFGPGTRLTVL.

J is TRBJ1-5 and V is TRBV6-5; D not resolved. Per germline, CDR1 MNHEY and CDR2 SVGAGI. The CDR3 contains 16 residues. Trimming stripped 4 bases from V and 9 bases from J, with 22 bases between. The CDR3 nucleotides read TGTGCCAGCAGTTCTCGCGAGTTCCTCGCGACGGGGCCCCAGCATTTT. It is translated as CASSSREFLATGPQHF.

Here the CDR3 reads CASDSRDRVTIYF. Written as DNA, the CDR3 is TGTGCCAGCGACTCCCGGGATCGGGTCACCATATATTTT. The chain employs TRBV19 and TRBJ1-3; D gene unclear. Trimming took 9 bases from V and 9 from J, leaving 18 bases between them. The CDR3 length is 13 residues. CDR1 LNHDA and CDR2 SQIVND come from the germline V gene (reference sequence). Complete variable domain (other parts from reference TRBV19 and TRBJ1-3): DGGITQSPKYLFRKEGQNVTLSCEQNLNHDAMYWYRQDPGQGLRLIYYSQIVNDFQKGDIAEGYSVSREKKESFPLTVTSAQKNPTAFYLCASDSRDRVTIYFGEGSWLTVV.

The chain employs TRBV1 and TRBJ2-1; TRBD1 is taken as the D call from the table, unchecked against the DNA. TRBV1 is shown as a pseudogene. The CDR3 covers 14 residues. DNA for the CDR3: TGCACCAGCAGCCAGGACAACGCCTACAATGAGCAGTTCTTC. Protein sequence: CTSSQDNAYNEQFF.

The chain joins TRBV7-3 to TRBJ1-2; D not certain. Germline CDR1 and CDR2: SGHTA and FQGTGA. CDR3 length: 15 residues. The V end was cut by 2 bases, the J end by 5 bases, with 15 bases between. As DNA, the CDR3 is TGTGCCAGCAGCTTACAGAGCCTAACTATTTATGGCTACACCTTC. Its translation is CASSLQSLTIYGYTF.

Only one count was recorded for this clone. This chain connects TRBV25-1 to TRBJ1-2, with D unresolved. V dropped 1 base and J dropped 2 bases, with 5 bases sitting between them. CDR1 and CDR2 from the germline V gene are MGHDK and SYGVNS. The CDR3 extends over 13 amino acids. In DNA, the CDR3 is TGTGCCAGCAGTGAATCCAGAAACTATGGCTACACCTTC. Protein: CASSESRNYGYTF.

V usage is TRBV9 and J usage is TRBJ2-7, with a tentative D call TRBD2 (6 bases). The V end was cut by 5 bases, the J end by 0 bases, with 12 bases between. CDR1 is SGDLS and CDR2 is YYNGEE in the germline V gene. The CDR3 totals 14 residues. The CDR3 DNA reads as TGTGCCAGCAGGCCGGCGGGGAGCTCCTACGAGCAGTACTTC. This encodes CASRPAGSSYEQYF.

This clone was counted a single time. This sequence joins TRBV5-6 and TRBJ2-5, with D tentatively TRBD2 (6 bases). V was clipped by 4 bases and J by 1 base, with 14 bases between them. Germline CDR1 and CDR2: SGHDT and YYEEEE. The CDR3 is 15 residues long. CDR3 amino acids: CASSDPLALQETQYF. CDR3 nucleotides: TGTGCCAGCAGCGATCCCCTAGCGCTCCAAGAGACCCAGTACTTC.

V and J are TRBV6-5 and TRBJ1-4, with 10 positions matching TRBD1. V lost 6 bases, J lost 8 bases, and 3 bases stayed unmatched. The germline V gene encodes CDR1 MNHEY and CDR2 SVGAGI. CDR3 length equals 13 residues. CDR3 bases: TGTGCCAGCAGGGAGACAGGGGGCGAAAAACTGTTTTTT. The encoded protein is CASRETGGEKLFF.

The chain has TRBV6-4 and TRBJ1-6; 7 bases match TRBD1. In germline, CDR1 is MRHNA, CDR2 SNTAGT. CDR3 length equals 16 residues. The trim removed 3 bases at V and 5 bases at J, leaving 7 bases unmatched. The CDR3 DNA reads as TGTGCCAGCAGTGAGTCCGGAGGGGGCCATAATTCACCCCTCCACTTT. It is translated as CASSESGGGHNSPLHF.

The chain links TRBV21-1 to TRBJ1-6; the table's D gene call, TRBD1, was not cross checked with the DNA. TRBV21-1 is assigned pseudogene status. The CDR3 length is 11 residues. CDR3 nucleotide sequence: TGCCCCAAACAGGGGATTTCACCCCTCCACTTT. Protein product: CPKQGISPLHF.